This T cell receptor (beta chain) was sequenced in a study of metastatic and nonmetastatic thyroid tumors. For the study at large: For malignant and benign thyroid patients, tumor or nodule tissue and blood were the sources whose repertoires were compared. Points from the study as a whole: Compared with benign nodules, malignant thyroid tumors were reported to have significantly higher TCR beta diversity in both blood and tumor.

This CDR3 is 16 amino acids long. Germline-derived CDR1 and CDR2 are SNHLY and FYNNEI. After removal of 2 bases from V and 4 bases from J, the junction contained 10 bases not matched to a gene. In the original workflow: For papillary thyroid cancer, a distant-metastasis classifier was constructed from CDR3 differences observed across clinicopathological groups. Using MiXCR, TCRdb reanalyzed the PCR reads. Here the V and J calls rest on TCRdb's processing, not on the authors' analysis. The sample has approximately 7,800 clones, under 35% seen once; the top ten hold approximately 40%. Comments on this clone: The antigen is unknown.

Patients had received no treatment of any kind before thyroid surgery. This chain links TRBV2 with TRBJ1-2, with 7 nucleotides matching TRBD1. This sequence was found in a male donor with papillary thyroid cancer or a benign thyroid nodule (not recorded which). Some clones in this sample may be carry-over from other donors' samples. Specimen: tumor tissue. CDR3 nucleotides: TGTGCCAGCAGTGAAAACCCAGAGTGGGACAGCTATGGCTACACCTTC. The encoded protein is CASSENPEWDSYGYTF.